This T cell receptor (beta chain) is drawn from a study of cytomegalovirus exposure and HLA in healthy donors. Findings of the study overall: In a later analysis, parvovirus B19, influenza, CMV and Epstein-Barr virus appeared linked to several top co-occurrence clusters. Further analysis, carried out later, found HLA-associated TCR beta chains more clonally expanded than equally common other chains. CMV serostatus was the sole immune exposure data available.

The V segment lost 6 bases and the J segment 7 bases; nucleotides outside the gene matches: 6. CDR3 length: 13 amino acids. The V gene's germline CDR1 is MDHEN and CDR2 SYDVKM. This PCR relied on a set of 60 Vbeta primers and 13 Jbeta primers. Generated by immunoSEQ multiplex PCR, the TCRdb table keeps only in-frame clones and is missing some. The sample consists of roughly 150,000 clones, about 64% of them appearing once. About this clone itself: The antigen is undetermined.

This chain joins TRBV28 and TRBJ1-1, with 9 bases aligning to TRBD1. The clonotype was recovered from a man between 60 and 75 years old in good health and CMV-seronegative. The sequencing sample was made of PBMCs. In nucleotides, the CDR3 is TGTGCCAGCAGGGACAGGGGTGGTGATGAAGCTTTCTTT. It yields the protein CASRDRGGDEAFF.